The 22 T cell receptor beta chains reported below all come from one sample, sequenced in a study of blood T cell repertoires in COVID-19. The method was immunoSEQ multiplex PCR; TCRdb's version includes in-frame clones alone and lacks a portion of them. Altogether over 150,000 clones are present, about 88% being singletons, with the ten largest covering 6% to 7.5%. The sequenced sample was PBMCs or T cells enriched from blood (not recorded which). All receptors derive from a woman aged 45-60 years who had recovered from COVID-19.

CDR3 coding DNA: TGCAGCGTTGTGGAGGATACGAACACCGGGGAGCTGTTTTTT. This gives the protein CSVVEDTNTGELFF. This chain joins TRBV29-1 and TRBJ2-2, with D possibly TRBD2 on 5 matching bases. The CDR3 runs to 14 residues. Between the trimmed V and J ends, which lost 4 bases and 0 bases, there was a span of 9 bases. Germline V gene sequence: CDR1 SQVTM, CDR2 ANQGSEA.

The gene calls are TRBV7-8 and TRBJ1-4; 7 bases align to TRBD1. The germline V gene has CDR1 SGHVS and CDR2 FQNEAQ. V gave up 5 bases and J gave up 4 bases; unmatched junction bases: 7. CDR3 size: 15 residues. The CDR3 DNA is TGTGCCAGCAGCCCTCGGACAGGCCTTAATGAAAAACTGTTTTTT. As protein: CASSPRTGLNEKLFF.

The chain employs TRBV12-5 and TRBJ2-3; TRBD2 matches at 7 bases. Germline loops: CDR1 LGHNT, CDR2 FRNRAP. V gave up 2 bases and J gave up 0 bases; unmatched junction bases: 2. CDR3 length: 15 amino acids. The CDR3 coding sequence is TGTGCTAGTGGTTTGAACGGGGGGAGCACAGATACGCAGTATTTT. This encodes CASGLNGGSTDTQYF.

This clone has only one observation. The genes are TRBV18 and TRBJ1-3; D is possibly TRBD1 (6 bases). This CDR3 has 16 amino acids. The V gene's germline CDR1 is KGHSH and CDR2 LQKENI. With 2 bases removed from V and 4 bases from J, the gap between germline ends came to 15 bases. The CDR3, as DNA: TGTGCCAGCTCACCATCTGCGGGGGCTTCGGGAAACACCATATATTTT. Translating it yields CASSPSAGASGNTIYF. Full variable domain (outside the CDR3, taken from reference TRBV18 and TRBJ1-3): NAGVMQNPRHLVRRRGQEARLRCSPMKGHSHVYWYRQLPEEGLKFMVYLQKENIIDESGMPKERFSAEFPKEGPSILRIQQVVRGDSAAYFCASSPSAGASGNTIYFGEGSWLTVV.

The V gene is TRBV5-6, the J gene TRBJ2-3, with 14 bases that match TRBD2. Trimming removed 1 base from V and 6 bases from J; junction bases left unmatched: 7. This CDR3 region has 17 residues. Germline V gene data show CDR1 as SGHDT and CDR2 as YYEEEE. The chain's CDR3 is CASSLPGLAGASDTQYF. The DNA of the CDR3 is TGTGCCAGCAGCTTGCCGGGACTAGCGGGAGCATCGGATACGCAGTATTTT.

The chain couples TRBV5-1 to TRBJ1-1; D is unclear. Germline-derived CDR1 and CDR2 are SGHRS and YFSETQ. V was pared by 0 bases and J by 4 bases, with 10 bases between. The CDR3 loop spans 14 amino acids. As DNA, the CDR3 is TGCGCCAGCAGCTTGGGTCTAGCAGGCACTGAAGCTTTCTTT. Its protein product is CASSLGLAGTEAFF.

This chain joins TRBV6-2 or TRBV6-3 and TRBJ2-7, with TRBD1 identical over 9 bases. The CDR3 runs to 14 residues. Trimming at V came to 4 bases and at J to 6 bases, leaving 7 bases not matched to a gene. CDR1 MNHEY and CDR2 SVGEGT come from the germline V gene. CDR3 sequence: CASSFSGTGLEQYF. For the CDR3, the DNA is TGTGCCAGCAGTTTCTCCGGGACAGGGCTCGAGCAGTACTTC.

The V and J genes are TRBV18 and TRBJ1-1; D gene ambiguous. V was cut by 2 bases and J by 0 bases, with 13 bases left in between. Germline CDR1 KGHSH, CDR2 LQKENI. The CDR3 covers 16 residues. The CDR3 loop is CASSPVAWSLNTEAFF. The CDR3 DNA is TGTGCCAGCTCACCAGTAGCATGGAGCTTGAACACTGAAGCTTTCTTT.

This clone came up once. The chain has TRBV11-2 and TRBJ2-4, with D perhaps TRBD1 (6 bases). Germline V lookup: CDR1 SGHAT, CDR2 FQNNGV. The CDR3 totals 15 residues. Trimming removed 6 bases at V and 7 bases at J, with 19 bases between. The CDR3 loop reads CASRVTGSSRNIQYF. For the CDR3, the DNA is TGTGCCAGCAGGGTTACAGGGAGTTCGAGGAACATTCAGTACTTC.

The J gene is TRBJ2-1, the V gene TRBV20-1; weak D call: TRBD2 (5 bases). The germline V gene encodes CDR1 DFQATT and CDR2 SNEGSKA (reference sequence). The CDR3 covers 15 residues. V was cut by 3 bases and J by 0 bases, with 12 bases left in between. This CDR3 is CSASRAGSSYNEQFF. The CDR3 DNA follows: TGCAGTGCTAGTAGGGCGGGCAGCTCCTACAATGAGCAGTTCTTC.

The V call is TRBV2, the J call TRBJ2-3; 10 nucleotides align to TRBD2. The CDR3 has 15 residues. The germline gives CDR1 SNHLY, CDR2 FYNNEI. The trim removed 5 bases at V and 3 bases at J, leaving 5 bases unmatched. CDR3 protein: CASSLAGVDTDTQYF. The CDR3 nucleotides read TGTGCCAGCAGTCTAGCGGGAGTGGATACAGATACGCAGTATTTT.

The rearrangement links TRBV3-1 (or the pseudogene TRBV3-2) to TRBJ1-2; D call uncertain. CDR1 is LGHDT, CDR2 YNNKEL, per germline (reference sequence). This CDR3 is 14 amino acids long. The V end was cut by 1 base, the J end by 1 base, with 7 bases between. The DNA for the CDR3 is TGTGCCAGCAGCCAAGGGAGGAATAACTATGGCTACACCTTC. The encoded protein is CASSQGRNNYGYTF.

The chain couples TRBV3-1 (or the pseudogene TRBV3-2) to TRBJ1-1; D unresolved. V lost 1 base to trimming and J lost 11 bases, with 14 bases between them. Germline CDR1 and CDR2: LGHDT and YNNKEL (reference sequence). The CDR3 is made up of 13 amino acids. The CDR3 region has the DNA TGTGCCAGCAGCCAAGTGGGCGGGCAGTTGGCTTTCTTT. It yields the protein CASSQVGGQLAFF.

The chain links TRBV11-2 to TRBJ2-7; TRBD1 might be the D (6 bases). This CDR3 spans 15 amino acids. Germline CDR1 and CDR2: SGHAT and FQNNGV. V lost 0 bases, J lost 3 bases, and 12 bases lay in between. CDR3 loop: CASSLEQGGHYEQYF. The CDR3 nucleotides read TGTGCCAGCAGCTTAGAACAGGGTGGCCACTACGAGCAGTACTTC.

The chain links TRBV11-2 to TRBJ2-3, with 13 bases fitting TRBD2. This CDR3 has 16 amino acids. Germline V gives CDR1 SGHAT, CDR2 FQNNGV. Trimming took 5 bases from V and 4 from J; bases not matched to a gene: 6. The CDR3 DNA follows: TGTGCCAGCAGCACACGACTAGCGGGAGGTGCAGATACGCAGTATTTT. Translating gives CASSTRLAGGADTQYF.

The rearrangement joins TRBV29-1 to TRBJ2-1, with 11 bases matching TRBD1. Germline lookup yields CDR1 SQVTM and CDR2 ANQGSEA. J lost 9 bases, V lost 7 bases, and 8 bases had no gene match. CDR3 size: 13 residues. This CDR3 reads CSARTGGSGEQFF. The CDR3 nucleotides are TGCAGCGCGAGGACAGGGGGCTCAGGTGAGCAGTTCTTC.

V and J are TRBV6-5 and TRBJ2-2; the D gene is possibly TRBD1 (7 bases). The ends were cut back, 5 bases at V and 5 bases at J, with 15 bases in the middle. This CDR3 is 15 amino acids long. Germline CDR1 is MNHEY and CDR2 is SVGAGI. The CDR3 sequence: CASSPTGRKTGELFF. Here the CDR3 DNA reads TGTGCCAGCAGTCCGACAGGGAGGAAGACCGGGGAGCTGTTTTTT.

This chain connects TRBV13 to TRBJ2-1, with TRBD2 identical over 14 bases. This CDR3 is built from 15 residues. The V and J ends lost 4 bases and 7 bases, in that order; junction bases with no gene match: 3. Germline loops: CDR1 PRHDT, CDR2 FYEKMQ (reference sequence). DNA for the CDR3: TGTGCCAGCAGCTCTTGGACTAGCGGGAGGAATGAGCAGTTCTTC. This sequence encodes CASSSWTSGRNEQFF.

In its sample, this clone was seen once. The V gene is TRBV3-1 (or the pseudogene TRBV3-2), the J gene TRBJ1-6; TRBD1 is a possible D gene (6 bases). The CDR3 totals 15 residues. The V end was cut by 4 bases, the J end by 8 bases, with 15 bases between. The germline gives CDR1 LGHDT, CDR2 YNNKEL (reference sequence). CDR3 amino acids: CASSLGQTIYSPLHF. CDR3 sequence (DNA): TGTGCCAGCAGCCTCGGACAGACGATTTATTCACCCCTCCACTTT.

V is TRBV28 and J is TRBJ2-7, with TRBD1 matching 9 bases. Trimming took 6 bases from V and 2 from J; bases not matched to a gene: 8. CDR1 and CDR2 (germline): MDHEN, SYDVKM. CDR3 length equals 15 residues. CDR3 protein: CASSLVDRGAYEQYF. CDR3 DNA sequence: TGTGCCAGCAGCCTTGTGGACAGGGGTGCCTACGAGCAGTACTTC.

This clone turned up a few times. The chain recombines TRBV19 with TRBJ2-1; TRBD1 aligns across 8 bases. Germline V gene lookup returns CDR1 LNHDA and CDR2 SQIVND (reference sequence). This CDR3 comprises 15 residues. Trimming took 6 bases from V and 5 from J; bases not matched to a gene: 9. The DNA for the CDR3 is TGTGCCAGTAGCCAAAGACAGGGGTATAACAATGAGCAGTTCTTC. Translating it yields CASSQRQGYNNEQFF.

This clone was picked up a small number of times. V and J are TRBV5-1 and TRBJ1-2; a possible D gene is TRBD1 (5 bases). The V end lost 4 bases, the J end lost 7 bases, and 23 bases lay between the germline ends. The CDR3 contains 16 residues. Germline-derived CDR1 and CDR2 are SGHRS and YFSETQ. CDR3 in DNA: TGCGCCAGCAGCCGGGGGAAGGGACGCCCCCTCATTGGCTACACCTTC. Its protein product is CASSRGKGRPLIGYTF. The complete variable domain, with remaining parts taken from reference TRBV5-1 and TRBJ1-2, reads KAGVTQTPRYLIKTRGQQVTLSCSPISGHRSVSWYQQTPGQGLQFLFEYFSETQRNKGNFPGRFSGRQFSNSRSEMNVSTLELGDSALYLCASSRGKGRPLIGYTFGSGTRLTVV.